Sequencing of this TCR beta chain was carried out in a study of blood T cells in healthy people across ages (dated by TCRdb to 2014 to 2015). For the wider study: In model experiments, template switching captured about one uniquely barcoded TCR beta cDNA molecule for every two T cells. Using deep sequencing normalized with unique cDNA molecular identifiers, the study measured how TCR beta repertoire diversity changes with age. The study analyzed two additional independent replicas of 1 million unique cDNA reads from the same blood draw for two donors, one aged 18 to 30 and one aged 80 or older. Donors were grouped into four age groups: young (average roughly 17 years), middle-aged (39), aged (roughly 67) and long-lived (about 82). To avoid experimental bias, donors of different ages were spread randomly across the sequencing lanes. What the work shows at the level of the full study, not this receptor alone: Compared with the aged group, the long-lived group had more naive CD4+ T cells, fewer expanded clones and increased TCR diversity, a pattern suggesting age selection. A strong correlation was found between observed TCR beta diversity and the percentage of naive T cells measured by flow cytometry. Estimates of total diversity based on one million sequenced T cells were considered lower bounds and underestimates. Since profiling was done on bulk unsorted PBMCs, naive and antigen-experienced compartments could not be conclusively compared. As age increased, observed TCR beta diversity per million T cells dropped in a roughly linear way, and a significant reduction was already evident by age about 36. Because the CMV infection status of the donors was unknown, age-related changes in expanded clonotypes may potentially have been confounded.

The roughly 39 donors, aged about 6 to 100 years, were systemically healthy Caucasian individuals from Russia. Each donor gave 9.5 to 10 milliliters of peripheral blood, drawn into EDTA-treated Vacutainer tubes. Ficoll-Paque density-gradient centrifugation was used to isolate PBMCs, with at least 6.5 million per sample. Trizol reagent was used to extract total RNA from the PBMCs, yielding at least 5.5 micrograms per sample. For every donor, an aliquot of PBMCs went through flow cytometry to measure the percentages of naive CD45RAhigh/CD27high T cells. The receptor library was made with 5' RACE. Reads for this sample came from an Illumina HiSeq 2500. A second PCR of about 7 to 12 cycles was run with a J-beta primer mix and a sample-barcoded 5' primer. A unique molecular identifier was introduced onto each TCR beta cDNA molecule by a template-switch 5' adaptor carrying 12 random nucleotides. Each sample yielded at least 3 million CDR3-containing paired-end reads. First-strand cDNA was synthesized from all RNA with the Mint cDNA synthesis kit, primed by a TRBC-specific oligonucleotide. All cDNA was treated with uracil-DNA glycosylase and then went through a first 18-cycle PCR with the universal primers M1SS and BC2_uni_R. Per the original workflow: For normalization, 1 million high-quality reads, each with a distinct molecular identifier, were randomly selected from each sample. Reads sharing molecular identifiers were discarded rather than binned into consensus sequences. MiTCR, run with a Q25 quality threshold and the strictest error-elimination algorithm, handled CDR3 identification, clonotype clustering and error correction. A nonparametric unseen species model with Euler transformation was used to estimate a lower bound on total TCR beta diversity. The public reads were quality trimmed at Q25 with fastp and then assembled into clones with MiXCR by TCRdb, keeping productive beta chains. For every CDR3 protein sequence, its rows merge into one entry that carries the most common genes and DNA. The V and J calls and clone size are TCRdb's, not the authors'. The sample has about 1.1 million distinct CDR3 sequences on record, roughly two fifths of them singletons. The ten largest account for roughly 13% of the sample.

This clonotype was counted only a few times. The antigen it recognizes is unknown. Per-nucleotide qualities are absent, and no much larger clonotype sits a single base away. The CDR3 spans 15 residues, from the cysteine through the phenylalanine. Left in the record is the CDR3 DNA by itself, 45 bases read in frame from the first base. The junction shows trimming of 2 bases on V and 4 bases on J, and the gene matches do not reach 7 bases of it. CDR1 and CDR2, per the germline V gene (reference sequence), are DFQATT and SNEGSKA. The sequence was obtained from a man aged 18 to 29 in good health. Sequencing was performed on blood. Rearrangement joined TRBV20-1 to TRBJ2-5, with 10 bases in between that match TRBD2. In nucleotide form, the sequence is TGCAGTGCTAGAACAGGATTAGCGGGGGGAGAGACCCAGTACTTC. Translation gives CSARTGLAGGETQYF.